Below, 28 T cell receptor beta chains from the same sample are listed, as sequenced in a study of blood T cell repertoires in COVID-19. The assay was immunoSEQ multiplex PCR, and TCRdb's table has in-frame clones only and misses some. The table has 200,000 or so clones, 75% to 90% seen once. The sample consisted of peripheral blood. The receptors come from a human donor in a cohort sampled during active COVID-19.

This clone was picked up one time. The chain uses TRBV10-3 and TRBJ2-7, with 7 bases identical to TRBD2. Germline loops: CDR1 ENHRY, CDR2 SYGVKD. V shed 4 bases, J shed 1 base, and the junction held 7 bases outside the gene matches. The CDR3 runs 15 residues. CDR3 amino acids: CAISGASGGSYEQYF. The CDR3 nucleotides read TGTGCCATCAGTGGGGCTAGCGGAGGGTCCTACGAGCAGTACTTC.

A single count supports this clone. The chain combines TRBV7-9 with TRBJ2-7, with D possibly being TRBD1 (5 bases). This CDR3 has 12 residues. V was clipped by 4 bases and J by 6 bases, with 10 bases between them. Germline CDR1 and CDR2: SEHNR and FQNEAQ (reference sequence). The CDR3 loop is CASSYETAEQYF. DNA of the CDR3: TGTGCCAGCAGCTACGAGACAGCCGAGCAGTACTTC. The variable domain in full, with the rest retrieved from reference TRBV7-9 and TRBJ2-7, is DTGVSQNPRHKITKRGQNVTFRCDPISEHNRLYWYRQTLGQGPEFLTYFQNEAQLEKSRLLSDRFSAERPKGSFSTLEIQRTEQGDSAMYLCASSYETAEQYFGPGTRLTVT.

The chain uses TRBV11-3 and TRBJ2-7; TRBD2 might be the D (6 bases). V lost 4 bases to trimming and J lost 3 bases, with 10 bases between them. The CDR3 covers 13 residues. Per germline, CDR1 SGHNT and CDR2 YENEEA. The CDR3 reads CASSSGLNYEQYF. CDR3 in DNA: TGTGCCAGCAGCTCGGGACTGAACTACGAGCAGTACTTC.

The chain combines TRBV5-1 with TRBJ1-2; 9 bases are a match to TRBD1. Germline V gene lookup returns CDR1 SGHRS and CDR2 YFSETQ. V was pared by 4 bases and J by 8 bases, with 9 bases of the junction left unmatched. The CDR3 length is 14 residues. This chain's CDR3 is CASSPQGAENGYTF. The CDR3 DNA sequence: TGCGCCAGCAGCCCACAGGGGGCTGAGAACGGCTACACCTTC.

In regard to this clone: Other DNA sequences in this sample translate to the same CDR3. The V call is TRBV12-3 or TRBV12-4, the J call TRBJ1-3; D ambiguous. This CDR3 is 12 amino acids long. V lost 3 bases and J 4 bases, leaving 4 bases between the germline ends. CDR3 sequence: CASSFSGNTIYF. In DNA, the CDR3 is TGTGCCAGCAGTTTTTCGGGAAACACCATATATTTT.

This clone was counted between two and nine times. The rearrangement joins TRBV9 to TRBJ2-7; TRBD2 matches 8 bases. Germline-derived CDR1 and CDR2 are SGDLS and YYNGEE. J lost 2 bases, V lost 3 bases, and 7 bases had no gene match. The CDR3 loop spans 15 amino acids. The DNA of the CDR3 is TGTGCCAGCAGCGCCAGCGGGGGAAAGACCTACGAGCAGTACTTC. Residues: CASSASGGKTYEQYF.

The CDR3 DNA sequence: TGTGCCAGCAGCCTTTGGACTAGCGGGTCCTACGAGCAGTACTTC. It codes for CASSLWTSGSYEQYF. This chain uses TRBV3-1 (or the pseudogene TRBV3-2) with TRBJ2-7, with TRBD2 identical over 11 bases. V shed 4 bases, J shed 1 base, and the junction held 3 bases outside the gene matches. The CDR3 consists of 15 residues. The germline V gene has CDR1 LGHDT and CDR2 YNNKEL (reference sequence).

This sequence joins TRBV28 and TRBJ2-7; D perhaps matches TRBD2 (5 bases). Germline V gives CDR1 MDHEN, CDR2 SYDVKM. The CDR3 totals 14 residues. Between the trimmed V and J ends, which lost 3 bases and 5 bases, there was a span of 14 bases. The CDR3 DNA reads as TGTGCCAGCAGTTTGGCGGGTAGGGTAGACGAGCAGTACTTC. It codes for CASSLAGRVDEQYF.

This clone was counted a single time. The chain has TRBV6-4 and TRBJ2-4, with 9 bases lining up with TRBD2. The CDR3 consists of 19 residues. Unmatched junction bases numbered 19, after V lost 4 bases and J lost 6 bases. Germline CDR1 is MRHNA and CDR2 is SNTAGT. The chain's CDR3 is CASSGPPMRAGGPLNIQYF. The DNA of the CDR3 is TGTGCCAGCAGTGGACCCCCGATGCGAGCGGGAGGTCCGTTAAACATTCAGTACTTC.

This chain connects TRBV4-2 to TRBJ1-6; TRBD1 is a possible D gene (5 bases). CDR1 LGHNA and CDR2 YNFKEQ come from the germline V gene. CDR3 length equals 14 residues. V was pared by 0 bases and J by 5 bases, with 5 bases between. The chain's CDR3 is CASSQEGDNSPLHF. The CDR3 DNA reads TGTGCCAGCAGCCAAGAAGGGGATAATTCACCCCTCCACTTT.

The CDR3 spells CASSFSRASGSNEQFF. The CDR3 DNA reads TGTGCCAGCAGCTTTTCGAGAGCGAGCGGGAGTAATGAGCAGTTCTTC. The rearrangement uses TRBV11-3 and TRBJ2-1, with TRBD2 matching over 8 bases. With 3 bases clipped from V and 7 bases from J, the junction kept 11 bases outside the gene matches. Germline values: CDR1 SGHNT, CDR2 YENEEA. The CDR3 is 16 residues long.

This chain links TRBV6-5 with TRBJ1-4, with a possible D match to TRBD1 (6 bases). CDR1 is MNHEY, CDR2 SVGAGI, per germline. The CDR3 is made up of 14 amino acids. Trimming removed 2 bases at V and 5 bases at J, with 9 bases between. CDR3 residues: CASSYTGQNEKLFF. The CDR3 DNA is TGTGCCAGCAGTTACACCGGACAGAATGAAAAACTGTTTTTT.

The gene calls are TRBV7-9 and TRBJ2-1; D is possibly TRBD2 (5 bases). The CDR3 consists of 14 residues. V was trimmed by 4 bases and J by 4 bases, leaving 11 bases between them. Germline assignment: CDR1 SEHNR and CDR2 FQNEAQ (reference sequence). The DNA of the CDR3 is TGTGCCAGCAGCTCAAAGCCGGGGTACAATGAGCAGTTCTTC. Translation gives CASSSKPGYNEQFF.

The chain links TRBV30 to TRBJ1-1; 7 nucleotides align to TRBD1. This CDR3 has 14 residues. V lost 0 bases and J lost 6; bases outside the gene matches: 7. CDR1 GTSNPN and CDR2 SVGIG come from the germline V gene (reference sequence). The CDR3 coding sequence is TGTGCCTGGAGTGTAGCAGGGGGGCCCCCTGAAGCTTTCTTT. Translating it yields CAWSVAGGPPEAFF.

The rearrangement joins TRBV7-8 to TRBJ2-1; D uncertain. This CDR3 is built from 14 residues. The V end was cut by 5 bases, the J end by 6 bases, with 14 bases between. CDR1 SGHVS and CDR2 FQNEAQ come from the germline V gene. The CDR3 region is CASSPSEESNEQFF. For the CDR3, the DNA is TGTGCCAGCAGCCCCTCCGAGGAGAGCAATGAGCAGTTCTTC.

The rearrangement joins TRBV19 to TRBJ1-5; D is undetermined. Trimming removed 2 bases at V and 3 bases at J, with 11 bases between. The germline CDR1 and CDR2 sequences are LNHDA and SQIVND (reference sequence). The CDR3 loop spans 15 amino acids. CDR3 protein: CASSIYQSPNQPQHF. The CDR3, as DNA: TGTGCCAGTAGTATATACCAGTCTCCCAATCAGCCCCAGCATTTT. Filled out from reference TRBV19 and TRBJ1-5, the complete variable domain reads DGGITQSPKYLFRKEGQNVTLSCEQNLNHDAMYWYRQDPGQGLRLIYYSQIVNDFQKGDIAEGYSVSREKKESFPLTVTSAQKNPTAFYLCASSIYQSPNQPQHFGDGTRLSIL.

In DNA form, the CDR3 reads TGTGCCAGCAATCCAGGACTAGGTTGGAATGAGCAGTTCTTC. It yields the protein CASNPGLGWNEQFF. The rearrangement uses TRBV28 and TRBJ2-1; 7 bases are a match to TRBD2. J was trimmed by 7 bases and V by 7 bases; bases with no gene match: 10. CDR1 and CDR2 (germline): MDHEN, SYDVKM. The CDR3 sequence is 14 residues long.

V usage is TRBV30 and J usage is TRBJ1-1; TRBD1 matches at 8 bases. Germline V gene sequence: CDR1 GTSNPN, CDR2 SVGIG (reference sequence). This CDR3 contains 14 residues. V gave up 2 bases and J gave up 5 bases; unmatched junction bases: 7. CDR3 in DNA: TGTGCCTGGAGTCCCCAGGGGGCGAGGACTGAAGCTTTCTTT. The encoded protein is CAWSPQGARTEAFF.

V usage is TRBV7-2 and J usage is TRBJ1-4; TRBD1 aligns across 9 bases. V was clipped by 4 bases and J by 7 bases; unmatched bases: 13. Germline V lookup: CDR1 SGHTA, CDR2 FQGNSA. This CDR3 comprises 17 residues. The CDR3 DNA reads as TGTGCCAGCAGCTCGTTTACCGCCGGGACAGGGAGTGAAAAACTGTTTTTT. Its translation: CASSSFTAGTGSEKLFF.

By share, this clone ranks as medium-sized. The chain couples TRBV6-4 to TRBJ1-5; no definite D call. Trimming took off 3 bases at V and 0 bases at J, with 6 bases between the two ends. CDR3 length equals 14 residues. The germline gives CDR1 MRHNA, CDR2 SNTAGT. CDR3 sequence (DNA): TGTGCCAGCAGTGAAGGGAGTAGCAATCAGCCCCAGCATTTT. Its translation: CASSEGSSNQPQHF.

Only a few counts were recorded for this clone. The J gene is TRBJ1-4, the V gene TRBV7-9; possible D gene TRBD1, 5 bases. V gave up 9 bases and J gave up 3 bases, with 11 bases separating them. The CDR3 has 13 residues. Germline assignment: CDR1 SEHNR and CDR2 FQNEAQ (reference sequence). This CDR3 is CASPGGANEKLFF. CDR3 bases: TGTGCCAGTCCCGGGGGGGCTAATGAAAAACTGTTTTTT. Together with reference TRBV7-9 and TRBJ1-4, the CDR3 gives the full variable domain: DTGVSQNPRHKITKRGQNVTFRCDPISEHNRLYWYRQTLGQGPEFLTYFQNEAQLEKSRLLSDRFSAERPKGSFSTLEIQRTEQGDSAMYLCASPGGANEKLFFGSGTQLSVL.

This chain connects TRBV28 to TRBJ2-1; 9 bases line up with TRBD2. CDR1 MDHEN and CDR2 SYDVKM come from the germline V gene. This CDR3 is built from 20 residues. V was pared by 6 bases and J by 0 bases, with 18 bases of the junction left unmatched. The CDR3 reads CASRVPGLAVSGGSYNEQFF. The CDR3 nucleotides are TGTGCCAGCAGGGTCCCGGGACTAGCTGTGAGTGGAGGCTCCTACAATGAGCAGTTCTTC.

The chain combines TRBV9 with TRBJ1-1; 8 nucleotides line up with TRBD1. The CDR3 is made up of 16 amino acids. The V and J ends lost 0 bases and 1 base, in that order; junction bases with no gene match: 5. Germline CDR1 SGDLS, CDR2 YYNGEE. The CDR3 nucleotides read TGTGCCAGCAGCGTAGCGGCAGGGGGCGGGAACACTGAAGCTTTCTTT. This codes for CASSVAAGGGNTEAFF.

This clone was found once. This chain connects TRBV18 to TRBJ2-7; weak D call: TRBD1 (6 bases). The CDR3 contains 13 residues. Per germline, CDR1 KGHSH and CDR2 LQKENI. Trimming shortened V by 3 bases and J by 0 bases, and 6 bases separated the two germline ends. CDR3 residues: CASSPTGSYEQYF. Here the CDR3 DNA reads TGTGCCAGCTCACCGACAGGCTCCTACGAGCAGTACTTC.

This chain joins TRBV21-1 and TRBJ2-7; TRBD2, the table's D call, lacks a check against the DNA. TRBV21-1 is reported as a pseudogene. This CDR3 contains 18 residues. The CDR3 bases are TGTGCCAGCAGCGGGGGGACTAGCGGGAGCCCCTTTCCCTACGAGCAGTACTTC. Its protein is CASSGGTSGSPFPYEQYF.

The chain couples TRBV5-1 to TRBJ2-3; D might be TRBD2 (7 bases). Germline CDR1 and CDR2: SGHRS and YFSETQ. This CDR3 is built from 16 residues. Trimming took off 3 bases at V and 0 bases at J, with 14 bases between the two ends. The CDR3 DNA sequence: TGCGCCAGCAGCTCGGCGGGGGCAGTTAGCACAGATACGCAGTATTTT. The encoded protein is CASSSAGAVSTDTQYF.

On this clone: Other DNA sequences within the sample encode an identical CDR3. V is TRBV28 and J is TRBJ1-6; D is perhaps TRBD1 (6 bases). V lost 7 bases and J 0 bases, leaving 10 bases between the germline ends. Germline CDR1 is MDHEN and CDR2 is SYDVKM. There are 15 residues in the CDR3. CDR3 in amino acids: CASKTGSSYNSPLHF. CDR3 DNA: TGTGCCAGCAAAACAGGGAGCTCCTATAATTCACCCCTCCACTTT.

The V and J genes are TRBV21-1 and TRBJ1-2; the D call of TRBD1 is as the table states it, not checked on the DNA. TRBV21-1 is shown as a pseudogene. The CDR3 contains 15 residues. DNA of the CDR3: TGTGCCAGCAGCTTACGTCGACAAGGATGTGAAGGCTACACCTTC. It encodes CASSLRRQGCEGYTF.